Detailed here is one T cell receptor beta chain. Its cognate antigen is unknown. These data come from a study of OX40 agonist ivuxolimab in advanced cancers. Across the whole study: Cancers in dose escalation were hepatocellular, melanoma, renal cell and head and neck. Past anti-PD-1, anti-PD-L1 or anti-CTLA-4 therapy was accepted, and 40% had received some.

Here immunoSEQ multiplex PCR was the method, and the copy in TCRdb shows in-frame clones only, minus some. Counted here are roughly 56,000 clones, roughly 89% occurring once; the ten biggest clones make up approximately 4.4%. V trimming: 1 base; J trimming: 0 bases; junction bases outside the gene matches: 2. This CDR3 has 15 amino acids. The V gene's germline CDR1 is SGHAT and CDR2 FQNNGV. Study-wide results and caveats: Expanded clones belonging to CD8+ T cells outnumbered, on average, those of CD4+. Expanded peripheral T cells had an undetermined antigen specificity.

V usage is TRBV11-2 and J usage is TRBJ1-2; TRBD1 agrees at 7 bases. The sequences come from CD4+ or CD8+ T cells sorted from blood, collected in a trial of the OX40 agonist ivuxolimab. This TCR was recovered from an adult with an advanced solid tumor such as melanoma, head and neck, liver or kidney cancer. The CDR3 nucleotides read TGTGCCAGCAGCTTAGGACAGGGACCTAACTATGGCTACACCTTC. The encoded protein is CASSLGQGPNYGYTF.